This passage covers 5 T cell receptor beta chains from one sample sequenced in a study of T cell repertoires in cytomegalovirus infection. The antigens for these receptors are not known. Each CDR3 protein is one row after TCRdb ran MiXCR on the reads. The sample shows about a million distinct CDR3 sequences, approximately 31% of them seen only once. Sequences were derived from cultured CD8+ T cells from PBMCs, sampled from culture after CMV antigen stimulation. All receptors come from a human donor in good health (CMV status not recorded). Some clones in this sample may be carry-over from other donors' samples.

In its sample, this clonotype was seen a few times. V is TRBV7-9 and J is TRBJ2-2, with TRBD1 matching over 7 bases. The CDR3 has 16 amino acids. With V trimmed by 5 bases and J by 4 bases, 10 bases remained unmatched. Germline assignment: CDR1 SEHNR and CDR2 FQNEAQ (reference sequence). CDR3 bases: TGTGCCAGCAGCCAAACAAAGGGGGCCGGCACCGGGGAGCTGTTTTTT. Its translation is CASSQTKGAGTGELFF. Looking up the rest from reference TRBV7-9 and TRBJ2-2 gives the full variable domain: DTGVSQNPRHKITKRGQNVTFRCDPISEHNRLYWYRQTLGQGPEFLTYFQNEAQLEKSRLLSDRFSAERPKGSFSTLEIQRTEQGDSAMYLCASSQTKGAGTGELFFGEGSRLTVL.

This clonotype was observed a handful of times. This chain links TRBV6-2 or TRBV6-3 with TRBJ2-2, with 11 bases matching TRBD2. Germline assignment: CDR1 MNHEY and CDR2 SVGEGT. The V segment lost 9 bases and the J segment 1 base; nucleotides outside the gene matches: 7. The CDR3 is 16 amino acids. CDR3 sequence reads: CASLTSGGRNTGELFF. For the CDR3, the DNA is TGTGCCAGTCTTACTAGCGGGGGCCGGAACACCGGGGAGCTGTTTTTT.

This clonotype was observed a few times. This chain joins TRBV13 and TRBJ1-1; a possible D gene is TRBD1 (5 bases). The length of the CDR3 is 17 residues. From germline, CDR1 is PRHDT and CDR2 FYEKMQ (reference sequence). V shed 0 bases and J shed 6 bases, with 20 bases lying between them. The CDR3 sequence: CASSLGVLQGFGPEAFF. The CDR3, as DNA: TGTGCCAGCAGCTTAGGCGTCTTGCAGGGTTTTGGTCCTGAAGCTTTCTTT.

The J gene is TRBJ2-1, the V gene TRBV19; 13 bases match TRBD2. Germline CDR1 is LNHDA and CDR2 is SQIVND (reference sequence). The length of the CDR3 is 18 residues. The J segment lost 4 bases and the V segment lost 2 bases, leaving 8 bases of the junction unmatched. The CDR3 here is CASSISHRLAGGYNEQFF. The CDR3, as DNA: TGTGCCAGTAGTATATCTCACCGACTAGCGGGGGGATACAATGAGCAGTTCTTC.

The chain joins TRBV20-1 to TRBJ1-2; TRBD1 aligns across 7 bases. This CDR3 comprises 13 residues. Germline CDR1 reads DFQATT; CDR2 reads SNEGSKA (reference sequence). Trimming at V came to 5 bases and at J to 2 bases, leaving 5 bases not matched to a gene. The CDR3 sequence: CSAGTEKNYGYTF. As DNA, the CDR3 is TGCAGTGCTGGGACAGAAAAGAACTATGGCTACACCTTC.